The entry below describes one TCR beta chain. Time point of the sample: cycle 4 day 1 (C4D1), after around six weeks of nivolumab. Relapse after autologous stem cell transplantation occurred in every patient, and brentuximab vedotin exposure varied. The data originate from a study of PD-1 blockade in classical Hodgkin lymphoma. Profiling relied on immunoSEQ multiplex PCR, and the TCRdb table lists in-frame clones only, not all of them. The top ten clones hold about 2% of a sample with about 96,000 clones, 93% of them seen once. This clonotype was obtained from a human donor with classical Hodgkin lymphoma. Source: peripheral blood mononuclear cells (PBMCs), taken before the fourth cycle of nivolumab.

DNA for the CDR3: TGTGCCAGCAGCCAAGATTGGTACGAGCAGTACTTC. This codes for CASSQDWYEQYF. The rearrangement joins TRBV14 to TRBJ2-7; D is undetermined. Deletions cut 0 bases from V and 4 bases from J, with 4 bases between. This CDR3 comprises 12 residues. In germline, CDR1 is SGHDN, CDR2 FVKESK.